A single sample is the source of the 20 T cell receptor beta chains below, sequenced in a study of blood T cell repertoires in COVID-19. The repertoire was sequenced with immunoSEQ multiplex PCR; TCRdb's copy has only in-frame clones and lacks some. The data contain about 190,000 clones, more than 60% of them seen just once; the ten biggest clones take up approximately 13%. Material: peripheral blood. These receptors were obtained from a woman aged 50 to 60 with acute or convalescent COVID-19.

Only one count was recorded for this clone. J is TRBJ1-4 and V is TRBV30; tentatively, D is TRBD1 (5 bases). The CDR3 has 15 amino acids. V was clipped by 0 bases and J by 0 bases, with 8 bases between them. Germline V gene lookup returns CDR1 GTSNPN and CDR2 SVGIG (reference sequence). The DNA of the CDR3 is TGTGCCTGGAGTGTAACGACAGCAACTAATGAAAAACTGTTTTTT. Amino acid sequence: CAWSVTTATNEKLFF.

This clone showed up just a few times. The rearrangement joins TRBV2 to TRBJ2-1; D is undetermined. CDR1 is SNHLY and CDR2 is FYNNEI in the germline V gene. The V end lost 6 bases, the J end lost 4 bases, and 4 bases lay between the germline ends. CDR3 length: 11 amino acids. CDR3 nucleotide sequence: TGTGCCAGCAGATATTACAATGAGCAGTTCTTC. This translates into CASRYYNEQFF.

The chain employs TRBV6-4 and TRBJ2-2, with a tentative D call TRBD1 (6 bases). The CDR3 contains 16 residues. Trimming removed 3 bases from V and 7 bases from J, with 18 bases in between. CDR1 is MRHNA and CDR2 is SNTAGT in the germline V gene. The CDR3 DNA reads TGTGCCAGCAGTGAACGTCCGGGACATAAGGGCGGGGAGCTGTTTTTT. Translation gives CASSERPGHKGGELFF.

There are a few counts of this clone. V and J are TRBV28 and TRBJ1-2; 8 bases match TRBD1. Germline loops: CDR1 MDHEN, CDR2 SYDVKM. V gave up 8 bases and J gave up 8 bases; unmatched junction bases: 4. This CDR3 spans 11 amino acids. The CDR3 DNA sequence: TGTGCCAGCTGGACAGGGAAAGGCTACACCTTC. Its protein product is CASWTGKGYTF.

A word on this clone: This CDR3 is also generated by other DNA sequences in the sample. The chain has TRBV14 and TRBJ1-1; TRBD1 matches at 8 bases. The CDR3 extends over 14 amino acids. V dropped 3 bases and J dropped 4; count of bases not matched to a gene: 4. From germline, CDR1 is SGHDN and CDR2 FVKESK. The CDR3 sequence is CASSQDREGTEAFF. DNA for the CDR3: TGTGCCAGCAGCCAGGACAGGGAGGGCACTGAAGCTTTCTTT.

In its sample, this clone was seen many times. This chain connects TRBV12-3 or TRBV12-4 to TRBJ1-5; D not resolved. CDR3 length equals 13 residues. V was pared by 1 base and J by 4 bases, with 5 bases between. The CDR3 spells CASSLGANQPQHF. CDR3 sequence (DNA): TGTGCCAGCAGTTTAGGAGCTAATCAGCCCCAGCATTTT.

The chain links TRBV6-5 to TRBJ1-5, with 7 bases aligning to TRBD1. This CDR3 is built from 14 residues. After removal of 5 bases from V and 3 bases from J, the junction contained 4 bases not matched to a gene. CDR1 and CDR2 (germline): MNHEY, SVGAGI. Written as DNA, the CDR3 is TGTGCCAGCAGTAGACAGGGCCCCAATCAGCCCCAGCATTTT. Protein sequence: CASSRQGPNQPQHF.

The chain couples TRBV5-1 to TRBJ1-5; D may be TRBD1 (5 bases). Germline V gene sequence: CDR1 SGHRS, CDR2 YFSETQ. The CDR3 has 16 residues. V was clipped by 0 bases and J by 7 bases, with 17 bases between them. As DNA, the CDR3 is TGCGCCAGCAGCTTGGTACCGGGGGGGTCGGGACAGCCCCAGCATTTT. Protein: CASSLVPGGSGQPQHF.

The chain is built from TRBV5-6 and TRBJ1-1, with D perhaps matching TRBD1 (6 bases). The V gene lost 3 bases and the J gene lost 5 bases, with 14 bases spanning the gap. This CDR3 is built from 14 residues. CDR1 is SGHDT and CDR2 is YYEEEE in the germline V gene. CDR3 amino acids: CASSYREGRTEAFF. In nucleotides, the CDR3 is TGTGCCAGCAGCTACAGGGAGGGGAGAACTGAAGCTTTCTTT.

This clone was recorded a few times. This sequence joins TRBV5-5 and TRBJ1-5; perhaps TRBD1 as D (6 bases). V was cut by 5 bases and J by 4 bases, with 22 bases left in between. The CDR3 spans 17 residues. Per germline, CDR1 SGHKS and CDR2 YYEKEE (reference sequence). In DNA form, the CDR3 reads TGTGCCAGCAGTTATACACCCTCAGGGGCGGCGAATCAGCCCCAGCATTTT. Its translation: CASSYTPSGAANQPQHF.

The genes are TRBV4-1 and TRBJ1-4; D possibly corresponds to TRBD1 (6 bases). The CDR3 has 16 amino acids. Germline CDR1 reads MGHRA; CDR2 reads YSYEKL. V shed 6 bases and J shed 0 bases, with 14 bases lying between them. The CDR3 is CASSLGGPATNEKLFF. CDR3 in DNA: TGCGCCAGCAGTCTGGGGGGGCCAGCAACTAATGAAAAACTGTTTTTT.

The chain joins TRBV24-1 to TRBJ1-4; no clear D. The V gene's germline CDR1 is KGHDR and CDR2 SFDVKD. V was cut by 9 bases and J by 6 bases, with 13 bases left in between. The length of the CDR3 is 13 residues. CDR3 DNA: TGTGCCACCGCGGCGGTAGGTGATGAAAAACTGTTTTTT. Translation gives CATAAVGDEKLFF.

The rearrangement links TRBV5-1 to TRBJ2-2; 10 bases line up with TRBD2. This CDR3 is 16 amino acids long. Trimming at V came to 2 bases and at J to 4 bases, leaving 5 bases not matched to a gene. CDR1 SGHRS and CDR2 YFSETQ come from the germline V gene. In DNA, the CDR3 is TGCGCCAGCAGCTTAACTAGCGGGACTGTCACCGGGGAGCTGTTTTTT. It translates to CASSLTSGTVTGELFF.

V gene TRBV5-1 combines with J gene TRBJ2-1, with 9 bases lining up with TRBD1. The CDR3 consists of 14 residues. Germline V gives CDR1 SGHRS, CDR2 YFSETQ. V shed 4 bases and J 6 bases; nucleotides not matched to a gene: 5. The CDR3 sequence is CASSQGQGGNEQFF. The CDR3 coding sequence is TGCGCCAGCAGCCAGGGACAGGGCGGCAATGAGCAGTTCTTC.

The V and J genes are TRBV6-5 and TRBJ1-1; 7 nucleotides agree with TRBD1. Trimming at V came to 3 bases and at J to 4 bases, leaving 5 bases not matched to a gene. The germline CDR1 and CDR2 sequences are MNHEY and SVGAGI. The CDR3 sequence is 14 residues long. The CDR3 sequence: CASSYNSGGTEAFF. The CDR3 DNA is TGTGCCAGCAGTTATAATTCAGGGGGCACTGAAGCTTTCTTT.

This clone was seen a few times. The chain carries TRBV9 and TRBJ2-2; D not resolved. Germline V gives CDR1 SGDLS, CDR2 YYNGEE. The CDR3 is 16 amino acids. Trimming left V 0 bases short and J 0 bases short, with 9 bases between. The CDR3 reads CASSVGGAPNTGELFF. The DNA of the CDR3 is TGTGCCAGCAGCGTAGGTGGAGCCCCGAACACCGGGGAGCTGTTTTTT.

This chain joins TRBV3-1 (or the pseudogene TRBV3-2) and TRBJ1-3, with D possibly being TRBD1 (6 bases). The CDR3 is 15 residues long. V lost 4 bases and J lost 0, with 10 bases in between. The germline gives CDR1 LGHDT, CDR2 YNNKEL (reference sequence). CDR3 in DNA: TGTGCCAGCAGCCTGGACAGTTACTCTGGAAACACCATATATTTT. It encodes CASSLDSYSGNTIYF.

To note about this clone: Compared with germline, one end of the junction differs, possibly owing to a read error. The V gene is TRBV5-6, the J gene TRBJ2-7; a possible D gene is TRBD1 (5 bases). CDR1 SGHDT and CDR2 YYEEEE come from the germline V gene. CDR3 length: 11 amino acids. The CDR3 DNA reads TGTGCCAGCAGCTTTTCCAGGGATAGGAGCTTC. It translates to CASSFSRDRSF.

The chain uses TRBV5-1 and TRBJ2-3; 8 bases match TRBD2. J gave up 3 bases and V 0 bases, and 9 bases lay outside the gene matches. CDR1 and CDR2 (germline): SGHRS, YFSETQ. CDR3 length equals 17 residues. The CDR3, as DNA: TGCGCCAGCAGCTTGGATGTGGCGGGGGGATTGACAGATACGCAGTATTTT. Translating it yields CASSLDVAGGLTDTQYF.

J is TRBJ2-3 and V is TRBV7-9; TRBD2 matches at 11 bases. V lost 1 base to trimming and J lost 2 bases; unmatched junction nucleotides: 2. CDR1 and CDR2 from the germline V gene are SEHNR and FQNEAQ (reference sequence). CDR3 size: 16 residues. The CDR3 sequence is CASSLGTSGPTDTQYF. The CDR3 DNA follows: TGTGCCAGCAGCTTAGGGACTAGCGGGCCCACAGATACGCAGTATTTT.